The sequence of this T cell receptor (beta chain) was determined in a study of T cell responses to AZD1222 COVID-19 vaccine. Repertoires were generated with immunoSEQ multiplex PCR, while TCRdb's copy carries only in-frame clones and drops some. The profile shows more than 95,000 clones, roughly nine tenths of them singletons. This CDR3 comprises 16 residues. Germline V lookup: CDR1 SEHNR, CDR2 FQNEAQ (reference sequence). V shed 2 bases and J shed 7 bases, with 20 bases lying between them. Sequenced here: peripheral blood, sampled on day 0 of AZD1222 vaccination. The receptor was isolated from an adult in good health. This chain connects TRBV7-9 to TRBJ1-2, with D possibly TRBD1 on 5 matching bases. The CDR3 DNA follows: TGTGCCAGCAGCTTAAGGGGAGGAGAGGCCGCGGGTGGCTACACCTTC. Protein sequence: CASSLRGGEAAGGYTF.